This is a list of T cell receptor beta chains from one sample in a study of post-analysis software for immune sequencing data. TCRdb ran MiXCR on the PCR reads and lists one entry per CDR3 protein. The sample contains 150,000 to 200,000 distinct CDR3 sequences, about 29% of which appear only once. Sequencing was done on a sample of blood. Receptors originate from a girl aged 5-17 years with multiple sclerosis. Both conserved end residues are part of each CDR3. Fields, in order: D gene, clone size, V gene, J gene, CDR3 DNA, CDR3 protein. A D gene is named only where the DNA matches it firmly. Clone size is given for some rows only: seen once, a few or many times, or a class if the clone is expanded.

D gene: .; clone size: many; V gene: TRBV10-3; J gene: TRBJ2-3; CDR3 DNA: TGTGCCATCATGGCAGAAAGCACAGATACGCAGTATTTT; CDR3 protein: CAIMAESTDTQYF
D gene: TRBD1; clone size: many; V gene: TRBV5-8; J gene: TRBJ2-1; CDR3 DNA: TGTGCCAGCAGCCGGGAAATGGGACAGTACTACAATGAGCAGTTCTTC; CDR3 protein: CASSREMGQYYNEQFF
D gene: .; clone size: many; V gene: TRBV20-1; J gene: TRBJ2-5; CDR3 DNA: TGCAGTGCTTGGGGGCCACTAGACCAAGAGACCCAGTACTTC; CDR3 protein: CSAWGPLDQETQYF
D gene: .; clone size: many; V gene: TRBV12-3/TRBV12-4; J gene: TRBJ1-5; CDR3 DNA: TGTGCCAGCAGTTTAGGTTCAACGGGTACGAATCAGCCCCAGCATTTT; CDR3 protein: CASSLGSTGTNQPQHF
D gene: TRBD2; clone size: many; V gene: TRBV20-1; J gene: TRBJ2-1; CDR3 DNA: TGCAGTGCTAGCTACAGCGGGAGTCGTTGGTCCTACAATGAGCAGTTCTTC; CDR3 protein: CSASYSGSRWSYNEQFF
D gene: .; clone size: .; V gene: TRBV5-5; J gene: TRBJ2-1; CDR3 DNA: TGTGCCAGCAGCTTGGCGGGGACGGGATTCGTGGTGAATGAGCAGTTCTTC; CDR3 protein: CASSLAGTGFVVNEQFF
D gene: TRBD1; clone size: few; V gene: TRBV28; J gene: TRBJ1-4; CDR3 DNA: TGTGCCAGCAGGACAGGGTCCGGTGAAAAACTGTTTTTT; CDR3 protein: CASRTGSGEKLFF
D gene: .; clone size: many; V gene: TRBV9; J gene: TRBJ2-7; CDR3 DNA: TGTGCCAGCAGCGTAGATCCCGTATCCTACGAGCAGTACTTC; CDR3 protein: CASSVDPVSYEQYF
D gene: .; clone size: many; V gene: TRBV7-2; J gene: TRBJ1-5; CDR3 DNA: TGTGCCAGCAGCTTAGGCAGGACCCAGCCCCAGCATTTT; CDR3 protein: CASSLGRTQPQHF
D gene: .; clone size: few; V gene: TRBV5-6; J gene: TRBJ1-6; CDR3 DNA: TGTGCCAGCAGCACGTCAGGGATCCACCGGGATTCACCCCTCCACTTT; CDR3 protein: CASSTSGIHRDSPLHF
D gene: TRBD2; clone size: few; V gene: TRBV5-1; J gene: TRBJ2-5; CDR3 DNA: TGCGCCAGCAGCTTGGAGCGGGGCGGCCAAGAGACCCAGTACTTC; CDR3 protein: CASSLERGGQETQYF
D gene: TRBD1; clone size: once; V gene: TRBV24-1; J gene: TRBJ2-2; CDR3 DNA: TGTGCCACCAGTGATGCAACCGGGACAGGGTCCACCGGGGAGCTGTTTTTT; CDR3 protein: CATSDATGTGSTGELFF
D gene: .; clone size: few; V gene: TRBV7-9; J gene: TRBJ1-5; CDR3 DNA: TGTGCCAGCAGCTTAGCCCGGGCCTCGGGGCCCCAGCATTTT; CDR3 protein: CASSLARASGPQHF
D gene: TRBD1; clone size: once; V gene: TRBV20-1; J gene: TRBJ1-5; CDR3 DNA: TGCAGTGCTAGGTCAGGGACAGGAGATAATCGGCCCCAGCATTTT; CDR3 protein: CSARSGTGDNRPQHF
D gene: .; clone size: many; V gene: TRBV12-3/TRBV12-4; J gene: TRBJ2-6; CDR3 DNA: TGTGCCAGCAGCCTCCGGAGGGGAGGTCGGACTGGGGCCAACGTCCTGACTTTC; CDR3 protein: CASSLRRGGRTGANVLTF
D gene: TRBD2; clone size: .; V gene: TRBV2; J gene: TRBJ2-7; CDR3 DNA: TGTGCCGCCCACGGGACTAGCGGGTACGAGCAGTACTTC; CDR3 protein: CAAHGTSGYEQYF